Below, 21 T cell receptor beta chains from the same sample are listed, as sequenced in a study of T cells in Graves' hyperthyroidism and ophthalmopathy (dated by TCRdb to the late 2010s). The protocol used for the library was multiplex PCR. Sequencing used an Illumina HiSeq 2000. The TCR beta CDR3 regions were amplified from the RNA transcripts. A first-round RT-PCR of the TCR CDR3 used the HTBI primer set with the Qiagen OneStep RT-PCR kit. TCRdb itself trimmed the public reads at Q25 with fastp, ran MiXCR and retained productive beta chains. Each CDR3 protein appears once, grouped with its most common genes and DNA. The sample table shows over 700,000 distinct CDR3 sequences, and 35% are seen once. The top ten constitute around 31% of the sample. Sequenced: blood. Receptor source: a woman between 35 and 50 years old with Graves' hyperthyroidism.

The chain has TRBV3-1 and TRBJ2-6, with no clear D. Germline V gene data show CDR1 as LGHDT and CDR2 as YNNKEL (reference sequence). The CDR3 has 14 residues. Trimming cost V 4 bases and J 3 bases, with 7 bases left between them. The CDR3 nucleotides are TGTGCCAGCAGCCCTTTTATTGGGGCCAACGTCCTGACTTTC. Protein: CASSPFIGANVLTF.

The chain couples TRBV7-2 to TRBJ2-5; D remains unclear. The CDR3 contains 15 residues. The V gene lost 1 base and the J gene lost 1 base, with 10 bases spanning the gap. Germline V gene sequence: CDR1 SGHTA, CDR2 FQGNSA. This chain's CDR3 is CASSLGAGRQETQYF. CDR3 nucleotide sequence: TGTGCCAGCAGCTTAGGGGCTGGGCGCCAAGAGACCCAGTACTTC.

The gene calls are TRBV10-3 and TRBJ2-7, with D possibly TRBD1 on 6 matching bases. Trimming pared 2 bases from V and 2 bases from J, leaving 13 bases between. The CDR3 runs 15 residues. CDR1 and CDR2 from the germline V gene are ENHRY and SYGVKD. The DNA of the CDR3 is TGTGCCATCAGTGAGGCCAGGCGGACAGCCTACGAGCAGTACTTC. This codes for CAISEARRTAYEQYF.

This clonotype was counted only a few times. The CDR3 loop is CAIRNTGTGGPGELFF. In DNA form, the CDR3 reads TGTGCCATTCGTAACACCGGGACAGGGGGCCCCGGGGAGCTGTTTTTT. This chain connects TRBV10-3 to TRBJ2-2; TRBD1 aligns across 12 bases. Unmatched junction bases numbered 11, after V lost 9 bases and J lost 6 bases. There are 16 residues in the CDR3. Germline CDR1 ENHRY, CDR2 SYGVKD.

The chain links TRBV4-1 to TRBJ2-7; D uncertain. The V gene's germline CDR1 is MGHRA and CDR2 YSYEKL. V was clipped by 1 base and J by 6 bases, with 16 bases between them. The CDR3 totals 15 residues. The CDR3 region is CASSQGVGSTGEQYF. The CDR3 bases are TGCGCCAGCAGCCAAGGGGTAGGGTCGACTGGCGAGCAGTACTTC.

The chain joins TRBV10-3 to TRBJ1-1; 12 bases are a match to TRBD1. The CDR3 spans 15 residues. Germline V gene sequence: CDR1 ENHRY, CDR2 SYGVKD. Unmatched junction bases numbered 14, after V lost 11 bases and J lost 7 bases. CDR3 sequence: CAAGPGQGAKSEAFF. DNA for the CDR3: TGTGCCGCGGGACCGGGACAGGGGGCGAAAAGTGAAGCTTTCTTT.

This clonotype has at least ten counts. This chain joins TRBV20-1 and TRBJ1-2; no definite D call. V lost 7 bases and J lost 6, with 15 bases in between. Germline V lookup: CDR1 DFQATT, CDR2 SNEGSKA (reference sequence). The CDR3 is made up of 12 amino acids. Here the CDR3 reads CSVPRSRDGYTF. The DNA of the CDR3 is TGCAGTGTCCCCCGTAGTAGGGATGGCTACACCTTC.

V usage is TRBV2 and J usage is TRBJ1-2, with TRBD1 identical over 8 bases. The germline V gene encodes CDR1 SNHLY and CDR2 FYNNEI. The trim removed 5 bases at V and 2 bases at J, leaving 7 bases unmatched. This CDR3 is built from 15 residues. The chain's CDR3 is CASSQGATGNYGYTF. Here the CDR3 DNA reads TGTGCCAGCAGTCAGGGGGCGACAGGGAACTATGGCTACACCTTC.

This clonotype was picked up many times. The CDR3 spells CASSFSDWGGYGYTF. The CDR3, as DNA: TGTGCCAGCAGCTTCTCCGATTGGGGAGGGTATGGCTACACCTTC. The rearrangement links TRBV11-2 to TRBJ1-2; D uncertain. The germline V gene encodes CDR1 SGHAT and CDR2 FQNNGV. V shed 3 bases and J shed 5 bases, with 16 bases lying between them. The length of the CDR3 is 15 residues.

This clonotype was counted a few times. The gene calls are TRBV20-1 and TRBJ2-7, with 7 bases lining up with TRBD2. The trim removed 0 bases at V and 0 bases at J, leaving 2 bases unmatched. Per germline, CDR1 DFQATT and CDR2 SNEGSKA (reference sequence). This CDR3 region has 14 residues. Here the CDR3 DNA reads TGCAGTGCTAGAGATCAGCGGGGCTCCTACGAGCAGTACTTC. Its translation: CSARDQRGSYEQYF.

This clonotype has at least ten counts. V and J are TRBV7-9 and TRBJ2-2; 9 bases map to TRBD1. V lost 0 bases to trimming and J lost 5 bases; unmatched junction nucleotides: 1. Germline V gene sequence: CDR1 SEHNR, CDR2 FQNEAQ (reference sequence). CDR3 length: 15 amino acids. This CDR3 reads CASSLATGGTGELFF. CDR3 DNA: TGTGCCAGCAGCTTAGCGACAGGGGGAACCGGGGAGCTGTTTTTT.

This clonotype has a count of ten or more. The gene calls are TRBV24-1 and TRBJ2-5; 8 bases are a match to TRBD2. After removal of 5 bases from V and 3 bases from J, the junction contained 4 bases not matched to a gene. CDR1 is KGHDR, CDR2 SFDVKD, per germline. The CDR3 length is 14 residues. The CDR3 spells CATSAATSEETQYF. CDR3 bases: TGTGCCACCAGTGCCGCGACTAGCGAAGAGACCCAGTACTTC.

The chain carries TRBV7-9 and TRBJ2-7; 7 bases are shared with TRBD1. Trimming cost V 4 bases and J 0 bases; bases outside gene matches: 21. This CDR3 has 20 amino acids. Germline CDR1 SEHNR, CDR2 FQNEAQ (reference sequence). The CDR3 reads CASSSARLTIRTGLSYEQYF. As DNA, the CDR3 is TGTGCCAGCAGCTCCGCCCGATTGACCATCAGGACAGGACTCTCCTACGAGCAGTACTTC.

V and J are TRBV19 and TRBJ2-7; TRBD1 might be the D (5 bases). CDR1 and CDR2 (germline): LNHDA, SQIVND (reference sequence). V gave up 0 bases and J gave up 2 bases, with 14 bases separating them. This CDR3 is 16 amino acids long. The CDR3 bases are TGTGCCAGTAGTATAGACCCAGGGTCCCGGGCCTACGAGCAGTACTTC. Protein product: CASSIDPGSRAYEQYF.

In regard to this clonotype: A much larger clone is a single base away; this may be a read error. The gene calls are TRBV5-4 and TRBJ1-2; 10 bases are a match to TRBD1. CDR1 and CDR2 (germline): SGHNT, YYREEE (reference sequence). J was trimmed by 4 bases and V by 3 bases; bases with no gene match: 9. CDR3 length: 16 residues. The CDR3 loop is CASSWTGGPGSYGYTF. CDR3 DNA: TGTGCCAGCAGCTGGACAGGGGGGCCGGGAAGCTATGGCTACACCTTC.

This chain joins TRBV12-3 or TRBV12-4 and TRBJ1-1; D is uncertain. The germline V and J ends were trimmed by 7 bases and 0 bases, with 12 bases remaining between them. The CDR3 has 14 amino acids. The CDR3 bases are TGTGCCAGCACCTTGGACGGATTGAACACTGAAGCTTTCTTT. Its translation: CASTLDGLNTEAFF.

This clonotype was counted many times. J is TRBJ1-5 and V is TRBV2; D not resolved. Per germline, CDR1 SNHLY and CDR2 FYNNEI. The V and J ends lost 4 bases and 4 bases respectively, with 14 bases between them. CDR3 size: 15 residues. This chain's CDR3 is CASSGIGIANQPQHF. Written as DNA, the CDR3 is TGTGCCAGCAGTGGGATAGGGATAGCGAATCAGCCCCAGCATTTT.

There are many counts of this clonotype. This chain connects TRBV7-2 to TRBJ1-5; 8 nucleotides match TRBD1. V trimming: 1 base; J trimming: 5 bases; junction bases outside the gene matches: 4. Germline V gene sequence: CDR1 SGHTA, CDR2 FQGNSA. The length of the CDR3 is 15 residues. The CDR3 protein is CASSLDQGAHQPQHF. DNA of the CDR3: TGTGCCAGCAGCTTAGATCAGGGGGCTCATCAGCCCCAGCATTTT.

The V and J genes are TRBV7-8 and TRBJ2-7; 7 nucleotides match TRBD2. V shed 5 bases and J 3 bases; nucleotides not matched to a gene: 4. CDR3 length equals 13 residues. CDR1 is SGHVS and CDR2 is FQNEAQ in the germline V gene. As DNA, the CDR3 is TGTGCCAGCAGCAAGAGCGGGGACTACGAGCAGTACTTC. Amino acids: CASSKSGDYEQYF. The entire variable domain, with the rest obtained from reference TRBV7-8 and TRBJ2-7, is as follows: GAGVSQSPRYKVAKRGQDVALRCDPISGHVSLFWYQQALGQGPEFLTYFQNEAQLDKSGLPSDRFFAERPEGSVSTLKIQRTQQEDSAVYLCASSKSGDYEQYFGPGTRLTVT.

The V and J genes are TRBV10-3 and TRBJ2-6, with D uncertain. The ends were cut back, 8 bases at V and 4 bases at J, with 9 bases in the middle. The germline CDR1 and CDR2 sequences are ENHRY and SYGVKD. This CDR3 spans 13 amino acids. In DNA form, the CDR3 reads TGTGCCATCCTGGGCGCCGGGGCCAACGTCCTGACTTTC. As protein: CAILGAGANVLTF.

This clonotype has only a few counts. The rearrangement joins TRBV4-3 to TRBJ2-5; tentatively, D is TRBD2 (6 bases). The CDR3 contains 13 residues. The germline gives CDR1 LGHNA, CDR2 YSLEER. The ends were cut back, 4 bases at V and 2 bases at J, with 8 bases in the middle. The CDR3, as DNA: TGCGCCAGCAGCCTGCGGGAACAAGAGACCCAGTACTTC. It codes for CASSLREQETQYF.